The T cell receptor (beta chain) described here comes from a study of T cell responses to AZD1222 COVID-19 vaccine. V was trimmed by 4 bases and J by 7 bases, leaving 10 bases between them. In germline, CDR1 is KGHSH, CDR2 LQKENI. The CDR3 consists of 13 residues. Profiling relied on immunoSEQ multiplex PCR, and the TCRdb table lists in-frame clones only, not all of them. This repertoire shows 110,000 to 150,000 clones, approximately 90% found once; its top ten account for more than 3%. This material consisted of peripheral blood, taken on day 0 of AZD1222 vaccination. This clonotype was obtained from an adult in good health. The rearrangement links TRBV18 to TRBJ2-2, with D uncertain. CDR3 nucleotides: TGTGCCAGCTCACTTCCCCCGGGCGGGGAGCTGTTTTTT. Amino acids: CASSLPPGGELFF.